This T cell receptor (beta chain) was recorded in a study of T-cell memory formation after mild COVID-19. This clonotype was seen at least ten times. TCRdb passed the 5' RACE reads through MiXCR, listing each CDR3 protein once. The sample consists of approximately 260,000 distinct CDR3 sequences, roughly 18% of them appearing once. V shed 4 bases and J shed 0 bases, with 12 bases lying between them. The CDR3 is 16 amino acids. The chain uses TRBV12-3 or TRBV12-4 and TRBJ1-4, with D perhaps matching TRBD1 (5 bases). The TCR originated in a man between 18 and 35 years old who had mild COVID-19 (a few samples of this study predate the infection). Cell type and time point are not known. Input material: PBMCs or a T cell subset sorted from them (not recorded which). CDR3 nucleotides: TGTGCCAGCAGTTCACAGGTCCTCTCAACTAATGAAAAACTGTTTTTT. Translated: CASSSQVLSTNEKLFF.